The rows below give T cell receptor beta chains drawn from one sample of a study of T cell repertoires in cytomegalovirus infection. These TCRs' antigens remain unknown. TCRdb ran MiXCR on the reads and lists one entry per CDR3 protein. The sample holds a few hundred thousand distinct CDR3 sequences, about 20% seen once. Sequenced material: cultured PBMCs, taken from culture after CMV antigen stimulation. The receptors come from a human donor in good health (CMV status not recorded). Some clones in this sample may be carry-over from other donors' samples. CDR3s leave out the opening cysteine and the closing phenylalanine or tryptophan.

>TRBJ1-1|TRBV5-1
ASSFSGVAEAF
>TRBJ1-1|TRBV7-2
ASSLAGRANTEAF
>TRBJ2-1|TRBV4-3
ASSQNQGANEQF
>TRBJ2-7|TRBV28
ASSRLAGAHEQY
>TRBJ1-4|TRBV18
ASSPSLSINEKLF
>TRBJ1-5|TRBV28
ASSLAGGRQPQH
>TRBJ2-1|TRBV12-5
ASGRDYYNEQF
>TRBJ2-1|TRBV11-3
ASSLYTGALLYNEQF
>TRBJ2-5|TRBV7-9
ASSLAGRMVETQY
>TRBJ2-7|TRBV20-1
SVPNRNEQY
>TRBJ2-1|TRBV19
ASSPLAGSNNEQF
>TRBJ2-1|TRBV7-7
ASSATRSGGYNEQF
>TRBJ2-7|TRBV7-2
ASSLGGAGGVAYEQY
>TRBJ1-1|TRBV12-5
ASGSSGITEAF
>TRBJ1-2|TRBV25-1
ATLTFQGGGYT